These 14 T cell receptor beta chains originate from one sample sequenced in a study of OX40 agonist ivuxolimab in advanced cancers. Method: immunoSEQ multiplex PCR; TCRdb's copy keeps in-frame clones and lacks some. Among 130,000 or so clones listed, about 93% were seen once. The sequences come from CD4+ or CD8+ T cells sorted from blood, collected in a trial of the OX40 agonist ivuxolimab. The receptors originated from an adult with an advanced solid tumor such as melanoma, head and neck, liver or kidney cancer.

V and J are TRBV7-3 and TRBJ2-6; D could derive from TRBD1 or TRBD2 (5 bases each). The CDR3 is 15 residues long. The V gene's germline CDR1 is SGHTA and CDR2 FQGTGA. The V end lost 1 base, the J end lost 2 bases, and 6 bases lay between the germline ends. The DNA of the CDR3 is TGTGCCAGCAGCTTAATGGGGGCTGGGGCCAACGTCCTGACTTTC. The encoded protein is CASSLMGAGANVLTF.

The rearrangement uses TRBV7-8 and TRBJ2-6, with D perhaps being TRBD1 or TRBD2 (5 bases each). The CDR3 has 17 residues. The germline CDR1 and CDR2 sequences are SGHVS and FQNEAQ. Trimming left V 7 bases short and J 1 base short, with 17 bases between. CDR3 loop: CASTPPARGSGANVLTF. Here the CDR3 DNA reads TGTGCCAGCACCCCCCCTGCGAGGGGTTCTGGGGCCAACGTCCTGACTTTC.

This clone was counted a few times. V and J are TRBV7-2 and TRBJ1-5; perhaps TRBD1 as D (5 bases). In germline, CDR1 is SGHTA, CDR2 FQGNSA. CDR3 length: 15 amino acids. Trimming removed 3 bases at V and 1 base at J, with 10 bases between. DNA for the CDR3: TGTGCCAGCAGCTTTGACAGCCTCAGCAATCAGCCCCAGCATTTT. The encoded protein is CASSFDSLSNQPQHF.

The chain has TRBV13 and TRBJ1-2; tentative D call: TRBD1 (5 bases). Deletions cut 4 bases from V and 5 bases from J, with 14 bases between. Germline lookup yields CDR1 PRHDT and CDR2 FYEKMQ (reference sequence). The CDR3 runs 14 residues. Here the CDR3 reads CASSSDQGEYGYTF. For the CDR3, the DNA is TGTGCCAGCAGCTCAGACCAGGGAGAGTATGGCTACACCTTC.

The chain recombines TRBV7-2 with TRBJ1-4; no clear D gene. The CDR3 has 14 residues. Trimming took off 4 bases at V and 0 bases at J, with 6 bases between the two ends. The germline CDR1 and CDR2 sequences are SGHTA and FQGNSA. Written as DNA, the CDR3 is TGTGCCAGCAGCTCCAGTGCAACTAATGAAAAACTGTTTTTT. It codes for CASSSSATNEKLFF. Filled out from reference TRBV7-2 and TRBJ1-4, the complete variable domain reads GAGVSQSPSNKVTEKGKDVELRCDPISGHTALYWYRQSLGQGLEFLIYFQGNSAPDKSGLPSDRFSAERTGGSVSTLTIQRTQQEDSAVYLCASSSSATNEKLFFGSGTQLSVL.

The V and J genes are TRBV9 and TRBJ1-3; a weak D match, TRBD1 (5 bases). Germline loops: CDR1 SGDLS, CDR2 YYNGEE. Trimming removed 0 bases at V and 3 bases at J, with 10 bases between. The CDR3 runs to 15 residues. CDR3 sequence reads: CASSVVGGLGNTIYF. CDR3 DNA: TGTGCCAGCAGCGTAGTGGGGGGACTTGGAAACACCATATATTTT.

The CDR3: CASSRAWETQYF. The DNA of the CDR3 is TGTGCCAGCAGCCGGGCCTGGGAGACCCAGTACTTC. The V and J genes are TRBV7-2 and TRBJ2-5; D is undetermined. V gave up 5 bases and J gave up 5 bases, with 9 bases separating them. Germline V lookup: CDR1 SGHTA, CDR2 FQGNSA. The CDR3 runs to 12 residues.

The chain carries TRBV5-4 and TRBJ1-4; D is unresolved. Germline V CDR1 and CDR2: SGHNT, YYREEE (reference sequence). The CDR3 is made up of 16 amino acids. Trimming took off 1 base at V and 0 bases at J, with 10 bases between the two ends. The CDR3 nucleotides are TGTGCCAGCAGCTTGAGAGGAGTTGCAACTAATGAAAAACTGTTTTTT. Amino acid sequence: CASSLRGVATNEKLFF.

This clone was seen only a few times. The chain carries TRBV27 and TRBJ1-5; 7 nucleotides match TRBD1. Germline values: CDR1 MNHEY, CDR2 SMNVEV (reference sequence). The CDR3 is 13 amino acids. The trim removed 6 bases at V and 4 bases at J, leaving 3 bases unmatched. The CDR3 region is CASRRDSNQPQHF. CDR3 sequence (DNA): TGTGCCAGCAGGAGGGACAGTAATCAGCCCCAGCATTTT.

This CDR3 reads CASRAAGDESYEQYF. The CDR3 DNA reads TGTGCCAGCCGCGCAGCGGGGGACGAATCCTACGAGCAGTACTTC. The rearrangement joins TRBV28 to TRBJ2-7; 8 bases are a match to TRBD2. The CDR3 extends over 15 amino acids. From germline, CDR1 is MDHEN and CDR2 SYDVKM. V lost 8 bases to trimming and J lost 1 base; unmatched junction nucleotides: 10. The full variable domain, with the rest looked up from reference TRBV28 and TRBJ2-7, is DVKVTQSSRYLVKRTGEKVFLECVQDMDHENMFWYRQDPGLGLRLIYFSYDVKMKEKGDIPEGYSVSREKKERFSLILESASTNQTSMYLCASRAAGDESYEQYFGPGTRLTVT.

This CDR3 reads CSVLLAGDQETQYF. The CDR3 nucleotides read TGCAGCGTTCTACTAGCGGGAGACCAAGAGACCCAGTACTTC. The chain has TRBV29-1 and TRBJ2-5, with 11 nucleotides matching TRBD2. The CDR3 loop spans 14 amino acids. The germline CDR1 and CDR2 sequences are SQVTM and ANQGSEA. Trimming removed 5 bases from V and 0 bases from J; junction bases left unmatched: 2.

In the case of this clone: Compared with germline, one end of the junction differs, possibly owing to a read error. This chain uses TRBV14 with TRBJ2-1; D is undetermined. The CDR3 is 14 amino acids. Germline V gene sequence: CDR1 SGHDN, CDR2 FVKESK. The CDR3 sequence: CASSQDLVSTVFIF. The CDR3 nucleotides read TGTGCCAGCAGCCAAGATTTGGTTAGTACGGTATTTATCTTC. Variable domain in full (rest from reference TRBV14 and TRBJ2-1): EAGVTQFPSHSVIEKGQTVTLRCDPISGHDNLYWYRRVMGKEIKFLLHFVKESKQDESGMPNNRFLAERTGGTYSTLKVQPAELEDSGVYFCASSQDLVSTVFIFGPGTRLTVL.

The chain links TRBV7-9 to TRBJ2-1; possibly TRBD2 for D (7 bases). The CDR3 consists of 16 residues. The germline V and J ends were trimmed by 5 bases and 3 bases, with 17 bases remaining between them. The germline V gene encodes CDR1 SEHNR and CDR2 FQNEAQ (reference sequence). The CDR3 DNA reads as TGTGCCAGCAGCACAGGGACTACTCCCCACTACAATGAGCAGTTCTTC. Its translation is CASSTGTTPHYNEQFF.

The chain joins TRBV25-1 to TRBJ1-2, with 9 positions matching TRBD1. CDR3 length equals 14 residues. With V trimmed by 2 bases and J by 10 bases, 8 bases remained unmatched. The V gene's germline CDR1 is MGHDK and CDR2 SYGVNS. CDR3 sequence reads: CASSEEGTGYSYTF. In DNA, the CDR3 is TGTGCCAGCAGTGAAGAGGGGACAGGGTATTCCTACACCTTC.